The 24 T cell receptor beta chains listed next were all sequenced from one sample in a study of somatic mutations in cytotoxic T cells in rheumatoid arthritis. Sequencing was performed with immunoSEQ multiplex PCR; in TCRdb, only in-frame clones are kept and a portion is missing. The sample has around 6,500 clones, roughly three quarters seen once. The sample was CD8+ T cells sorted from blood. Receptors originate from a man in his forties in good health.

The V gene is TRBV27, the J gene TRBJ2-3; D call uncertain. The V and J ends lost 3 bases and 2 bases respectively, with 6 bases between them. The CDR3 sequence is 13 residues long. Germline assignment: CDR1 MNHEY and CDR2 SMNVEV (reference sequence). DNA of the CDR3: TGTGCCAGCAGTTTCATGAACACAGATACGCAGTATTTT. It yields the protein CASSFMNTDTQYF.

The V and J genes are TRBV7-9 and TRBJ2-3; D ambiguous. The germline gives CDR1 SEHNR, CDR2 FQNEAQ (reference sequence). The CDR3 loop spans 14 amino acids. V was trimmed by 2 bases and J by 5 bases, leaving 11 bases between them. In DNA form, the CDR3 reads TGTGCCAGCAGCTTAACCTCGACCCTAGATACGCAGTATTTT. It translates to CASSLTSTLDTQYF.

In its sample, this clone was seen once. The chain combines TRBV10-3 with TRBJ1-2; the D gene is possibly TRBD1 (6 bases). The V gene lost 8 bases and the J gene lost 4 bases, with 29 bases spanning the gap. Germline loops: CDR1 ENHRY, CDR2 SYGVKD. The CDR3 is made up of 18 amino acids. CDR3: CAIGQTTLTTYTPYGYTF. DNA of the CDR3: TGTGCCATCGGACAGACTACCCTAACAACCTATACTCCCTATGGCTACACCTTC.

The V and J genes are TRBV5-6 and TRBJ1-2, with a possible D match to TRBD1 (6 bases). V shed 4 bases and J shed 5 bases, with 12 bases lying between them. The CDR3 consists of 13 residues. Germline loops: CDR1 SGHDT, CDR2 YYEEEE. For the CDR3, the DNA is TGTGCCAGCAGCCAACAGGGAGATTATGGCTACACCTTC. Translation: CASSQQGDYGYTF.

V usage is TRBV7-2 and J usage is TRBJ2-5; 7 bases are a match to TRBD2. CDR1 is SGHTA and CDR2 is FQGNSA in the germline V gene. With V trimmed by 1 base and J by 1 base, 6 bases remained unmatched. The CDR3 runs to 16 residues. As DNA, the CDR3 is TGTGCCAGCAGCTTAGATCCTAGCGGAGTCCAAGAGACCCAGTACTTC. It yields the protein CASSLDPSGVQETQYF.

The chain combines TRBV27 with TRBJ2-2; D possibly corresponds to TRBD1 (6 bases). Germline-derived CDR1 and CDR2 are MNHEY and SMNVEV (reference sequence). V was trimmed by 5 bases and J by 3 bases, leaving 10 bases between them. The CDR3 contains 14 residues. The CDR3 is CASSANRDTGELFF. Written as DNA, the CDR3 is TGTGCCAGCAGTGCAAACAGGGACACCGGGGAGCTGTTTTTT.

This chain connects TRBV6-4 to TRBJ2-1, with 7 nucleotides matching TRBD1. The CDR3 covers 16 residues. Germline V lookup: CDR1 MRHNA, CDR2 SNTAGT. Trimming at V came to 0 bases and at J to 1 base, leaving 3 bases not matched to a gene. The CDR3 nucleotides read TGTGCCAGCAGTGACTCCCCGACAGGGTCCTACAATGAGCAGTTCTTC. Translation gives CASSDSPTGSYNEQFF.

V gene TRBV19 combines with J gene TRBJ2-2; a weak D match, TRBD1 (5 bases). Per the germline V gene, CDR1 is LNHDA and CDR2 is SQIVND (reference sequence). The CDR3 is made up of 13 amino acids. Trimming shortened V by 5 bases and J by 4 bases, and 8 bases separated the two germline ends. The CDR3 bases are TGTGCCAGTAGTCAGGGTTTCACCGGGGAGCTGTTTTTT. It yields the protein CASSQGFTGELFF. The entire variable domain, with the rest obtained from reference TRBV19 and TRBJ2-2, is as follows: DGGITQSPKYLFRKEGQNVTLSCEQNLNHDAMYWYRQDPGQGLRLIYYSQIVNDFQKGDIAEGYSVSREKKESFPLTVTSAQKNPTAFYLCASSQGFTGELFFGEGSRLTVL.

The chain recombines TRBV7-9 with TRBJ1-4; TRBD1 might be the D (5 bases). Trimming took off 5 bases at V and 0 bases at J, with 16 bases between the two ends. Germline V gives CDR1 SEHNR, CDR2 FQNEAQ (reference sequence). This CDR3 comprises 17 residues. In nucleotides, the CDR3 is TGTGCCAGCAGCCCAAAGGAGGGGAGTGCAACTAATGAAAAACTGTTTTTT. As protein: CASSPKEGSATNEKLFF.

The gene calls are TRBV27 and TRBJ2-5; D not certain. Germline V CDR1 and CDR2: MNHEY, SMNVEV (reference sequence). V shed 4 bases and J shed 5 bases, with 14 bases lying between them. This CDR3 contains 14 residues. The CDR3 reads CASSSPGHRETQYF. In nucleotides, the CDR3 is TGTGCCAGCAGTTCCCCAGGTCACCGGGAGACCCAGTACTTC.

The J gene is TRBJ2-3, the V gene TRBV7-9; D gene uncertain. The V gene's germline CDR1 is SEHNR and CDR2 FQNEAQ (reference sequence). V dropped 3 bases and J dropped 3 bases, with 4 bases sitting between them. The CDR3 extends over 12 amino acids. The CDR3 loop reads CASSLQTDTQYF. CDR3 sequence (DNA): TGTGCCAGCAGCTTGCAGACAGATACGCAGTATTTT.

This sequence joins TRBV10-3 and TRBJ2-2; unclear D gene. V lost 10 bases to trimming and J lost 1 base, with 13 bases between them. Germline assignment: CDR1 ENHRY and CDR2 SYGVKD. This CDR3 has 14 amino acids. In nucleotides, the CDR3 is TGTGCCACCAAGGGCGCAGGGAACACCGGGGAGCTGTTTTTT. It is translated as CATKGAGNTGELFF.

This chain uses TRBV28 with TRBJ2-3; 7 nucleotides agree with TRBD1. The ends lost 8 bases at V and 2 bases at J; junction bases unmatched: 10. The CDR3 totals 15 residues. The germline V gene has CDR1 MDHEN and CDR2 SYDVKM. Here the CDR3 reads CASALGRGSTDTQYF. The CDR3 DNA reads TGTGCCAGCGCCCTCGGCAGGGGGTCCACAGATACGCAGTATTTT.

This chain connects TRBV5-1 to TRBJ2-3; D remains ambiguous. Germline CDR1 and CDR2: SGHRS and YFSETQ. The CDR3 consists of 14 residues. V was clipped by 0 bases and J by 4 bases, with 9 bases between them. CDR3 DNA sequence: TGCGCCAGCAGCTTGGACTATTCCGCAGATACGCAGTATTTT. This translates into CASSLDYSADTQYF.

This chain connects TRBV29-1 to TRBJ2-5; no definite D call. The CDR3 contains 13 residues. V lost 7 bases and J 2 bases, leaving 14 bases between the germline ends. The germline gives CDR1 SQVTM, CDR2 ANQGSEA. The CDR3 DNA follows: TGCAGCGCCTACGAGGCAGATCAAGAGACCCAGTACTTC. This codes for CSAYEADQETQYF.

J is TRBJ2-7 and V is TRBV6-6; D remains unclear. Germline CDR1 is MNHNY and CDR2 is SVGAGI (reference sequence). V gave up 5 bases and J gave up 4 bases, with 9 bases separating them. CDR3 length: 12 residues. DNA for the CDR3: TGTGCCAGCAGTATAGACGGATACGAGCAGTACTTC. This codes for CASSIDGYEQYF.

The chain employs TRBV10-3 and TRBJ2-5; TRBD2 matches at 9 bases. With 7 bases clipped from V and 5 bases from J, the junction kept 8 bases outside the gene matches. In germline, CDR1 is ENHRY, CDR2 SYGVKD. The length of the CDR3 is 14 residues. The CDR3 loop reads CAINASGKKETQYF. CDR3 nucleotides: TGTGCCATCAATGCTAGCGGGAAAAAGGAGACCCAGTACTTC.

The chain links TRBV29-1 to TRBJ2-7; D is ambiguous. Trimming removed 4 bases at V and 3 bases at J, with 10 bases between. The germline gives CDR1 SQVTM, CDR2 ANQGSEA. The CDR3 contains 12 residues. The CDR3 DNA sequence: TGCAGCGTTGGGGATTTCCACTACGAGCAGTACTTC. Translation gives CSVGDFHYEQYF.

The CDR3 is CATRQGEAAFF. The CDR3 bases are TGTGCCACGAGACAGGGGGAGGCAGCTTTCTTT. V usage is TRBV19 and J usage is TRBJ1-1, with 9 bases aligning to TRBD1. The V gene end was trimmed by 10 bases and the J gene end by 10 bases; junction bases not matched to a gene: 7. CDR1 and CDR2 from the germline V gene are LNHDA and SQIVND (reference sequence). The CDR3 has 11 residues.

This clone has a single count. The genes are TRBV7-9 and TRBJ2-5; perhaps D is TRBD1 or TRBD2 (5 bases each). The V end lost 2 bases, the J end lost 2 bases, and 9 bases lay between the germline ends. CDR3 length: 14 amino acids. Germline V gene lookup returns CDR1 SEHNR and CDR2 FQNEAQ (reference sequence). This chain's CDR3 is CASSLKGRQETQYF. CDR3 bases: TGTGCCAGCAGCTTAAAGGGGAGACAAGAGACCCAGTACTTC. Variable domain in full (rest from reference TRBV7-9 and TRBJ2-5): DTGVSQNPRHKITKRGQNVTFRCDPISEHNRLYWYRQTLGQGPEFLTYFQNEAQLEKSRLLSDRFSAERPKGSFSTLEIQRTEQGDSAMYLCASSLKGRQETQYFGPGTRLLVL.

This clone was counted between two and nine times. The V call is TRBV29-1, the J call TRBJ1-2, with D hard to call. The CDR3 extends over 11 amino acids. Deletions cut 1 base from V and 7 bases from J, with 7 bases between. CDR1 SQVTM and CDR2 ANQGSEA come from the germline V gene. The CDR3 nucleotides are TGCAGCGTTGAAGTTCTTGGTGGCTACACCTTC. Protein: CSVEVLGGYTF.

DNA of the CDR3: TGTGCCAGCAGCTCAAGGGACGGGGCCTACAATGAGCAGTTCTTC. Translated, it gives CASSSRDGAYNEQFF. The rearrangement links TRBV7-9 to TRBJ2-1, with D perhaps TRBD1 or TRBD2 (5 bases each). The CDR3 extends over 15 amino acids. Trimming pared 4 bases from V and 2 bases from J, leaving 12 bases between. The germline CDR1 and CDR2 sequences are SEHNR and FQNEAQ (reference sequence).

The chain employs TRBV27 and TRBJ2-7, with TRBD1 matching over 7 bases. Germline assignment: CDR1 MNHEY and CDR2 SMNVEV (reference sequence). This CDR3 is 14 amino acids long. V trimming: 0 bases; J trimming: 6 bases; junction bases outside the gene matches: 5. Here the CDR3 reads CASSLSGGSSEQYF. CDR3 nucleotides: TGTGCCAGCAGTTTATCAGGGGGCTCGAGCGAGCAGTACTTC.

V usage is TRBV18 and J usage is TRBJ2-7; possible D gene TRBD1, 6 bases. V lost 3 bases and J lost 3, with 12 bases in between. The CDR3 consists of 14 residues. CDR1 and CDR2 (germline): KGHSH, LQKENI. The CDR3 is CASSPTGQNYEQYF. The DNA of the CDR3 is TGTGCCAGCTCACCTACCGGACAGAACTACGAGCAGTACTTC.